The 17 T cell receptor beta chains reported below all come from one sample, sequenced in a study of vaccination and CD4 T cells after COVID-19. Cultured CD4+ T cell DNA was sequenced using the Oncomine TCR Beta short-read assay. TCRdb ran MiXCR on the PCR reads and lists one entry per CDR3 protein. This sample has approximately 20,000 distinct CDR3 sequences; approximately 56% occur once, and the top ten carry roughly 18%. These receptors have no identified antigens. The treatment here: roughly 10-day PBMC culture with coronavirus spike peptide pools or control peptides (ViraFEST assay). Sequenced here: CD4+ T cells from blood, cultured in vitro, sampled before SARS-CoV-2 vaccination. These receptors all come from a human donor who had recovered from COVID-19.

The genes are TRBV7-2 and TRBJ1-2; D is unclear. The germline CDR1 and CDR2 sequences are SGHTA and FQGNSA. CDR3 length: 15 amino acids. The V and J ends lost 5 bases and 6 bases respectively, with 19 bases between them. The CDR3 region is CASSLSRGQGHGYTF. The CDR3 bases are TGTGCCAGCAGCCTCTCCCGGGGTCAAGGACATGGCTACACCTTC.

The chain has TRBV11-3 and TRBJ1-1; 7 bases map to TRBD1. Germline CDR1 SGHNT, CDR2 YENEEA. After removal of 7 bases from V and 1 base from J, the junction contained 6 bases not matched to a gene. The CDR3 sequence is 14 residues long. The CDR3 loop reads CASTRQGTNTEAFF. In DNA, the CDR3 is TGTGCCAGCACGCGACAGGGAACGAACACTGAAGCTTTCTTT.

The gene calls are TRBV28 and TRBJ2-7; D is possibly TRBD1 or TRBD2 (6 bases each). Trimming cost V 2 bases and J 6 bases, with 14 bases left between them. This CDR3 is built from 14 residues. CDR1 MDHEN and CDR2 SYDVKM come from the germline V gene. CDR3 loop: CASSLVGGSPEQYF. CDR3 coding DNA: TGTGCCAGCAGTTTAGTGGGGGGCTCCCCCGAGCAGTACTTC.

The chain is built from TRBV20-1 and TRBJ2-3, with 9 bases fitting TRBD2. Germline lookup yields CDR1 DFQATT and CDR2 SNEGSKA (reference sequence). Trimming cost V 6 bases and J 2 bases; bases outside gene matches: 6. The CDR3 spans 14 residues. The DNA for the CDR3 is TGCAGTGCCGAACTAGCGGGCTACACAGATACGCAGTATTTT. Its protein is CSAELAGYTDTQYF.

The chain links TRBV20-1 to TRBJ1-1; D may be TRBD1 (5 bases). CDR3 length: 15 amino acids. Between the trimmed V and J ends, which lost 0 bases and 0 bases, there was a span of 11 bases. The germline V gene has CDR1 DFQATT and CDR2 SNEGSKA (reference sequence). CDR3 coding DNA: TGCAGTGCTAGAGATTTGGCAGGGTTGAACACTGAAGCTTTCTTT. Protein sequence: CSARDLAGLNTEAFF.

The CDR3 DNA sequence: TGTGCCACCAGCAGGGAAGAAAACACCATATATTTT. Translation gives CATSREENTIYF. The rearrangement uses TRBV15 and TRBJ1-3, with D hard to call. The V gene lost 3 bases and the J gene lost 6 bases, with 6 bases spanning the gap. In germline, CDR1 is LNHNV, CDR2 YYDKDF (reference sequence). The CDR3 length is 12 residues.

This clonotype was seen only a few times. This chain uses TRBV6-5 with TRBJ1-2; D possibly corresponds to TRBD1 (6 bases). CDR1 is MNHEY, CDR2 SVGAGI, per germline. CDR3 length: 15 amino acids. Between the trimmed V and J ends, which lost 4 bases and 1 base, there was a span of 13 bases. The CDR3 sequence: CASSSQRQVNYGYTF. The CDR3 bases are TGTGCCAGCAGTTCCCAGAGACAGGTTAACTATGGCTACACCTTC.

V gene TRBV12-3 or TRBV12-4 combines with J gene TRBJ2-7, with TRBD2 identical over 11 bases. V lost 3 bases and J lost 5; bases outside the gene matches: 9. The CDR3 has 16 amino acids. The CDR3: CASSFSASGRIHEQYF. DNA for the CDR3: TGTGCCAGCAGTTTTTCGGCTAGCGGGAGGATCCACGAGCAGTACTTC.

CDR3 sequence (DNA): TGTGCCAGCGAGTTCGACTCCTCCCGGGGCCCCAATTCACCCCTCCACTTT. This gives the protein CASEFDSSRGPNSPLHF. V gene TRBV28 combines with J gene TRBJ1-6; possibly TRBD1 for D (5 bases). Trimming took 8 bases from V and 7 from J, leaving 24 bases between them. Germline loops: CDR1 MDHEN, CDR2 SYDVKM. The CDR3 length is 17 residues.

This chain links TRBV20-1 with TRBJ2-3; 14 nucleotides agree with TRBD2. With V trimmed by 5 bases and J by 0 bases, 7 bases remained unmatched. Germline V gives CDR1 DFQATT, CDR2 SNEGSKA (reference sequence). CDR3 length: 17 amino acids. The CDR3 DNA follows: TGCAGTGCTGCCGGGACTAGCGGGAGAATGAGCACAGATACGCAGTATTTT. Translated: CSAAGTSGRMSTDTQYF.

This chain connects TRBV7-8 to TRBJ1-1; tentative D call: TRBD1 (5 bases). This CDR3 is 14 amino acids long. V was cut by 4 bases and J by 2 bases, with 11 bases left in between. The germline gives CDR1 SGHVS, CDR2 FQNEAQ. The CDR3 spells CASSSTQVNTEAFF. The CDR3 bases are TGTGCCAGCAGCTCTACACAGGTAAACACTGAAGCTTTCTTT.

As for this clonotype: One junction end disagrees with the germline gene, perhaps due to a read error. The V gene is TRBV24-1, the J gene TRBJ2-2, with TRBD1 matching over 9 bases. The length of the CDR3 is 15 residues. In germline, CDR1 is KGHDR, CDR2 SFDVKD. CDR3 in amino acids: CATRQGASNTGELLF. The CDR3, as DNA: TGTGCCACCAGACAGGGGGCCTCGAACACCGGGGAGCTGCTTTTT.

CDR3 region: CASSHSSGPETQYF. The CDR3 DNA reads as TGTGCCAGCAGCCATAGCAGTGGGCCGGAGACCCAGTACTTC. This chain uses TRBV5-4 with TRBJ2-5; D gene unclear. This CDR3 contains 14 residues. Germline loops: CDR1 SGHNT, CDR2 YYREEE (reference sequence). V lost 4 bases to trimming and J lost 5 bases, with 15 bases between them.

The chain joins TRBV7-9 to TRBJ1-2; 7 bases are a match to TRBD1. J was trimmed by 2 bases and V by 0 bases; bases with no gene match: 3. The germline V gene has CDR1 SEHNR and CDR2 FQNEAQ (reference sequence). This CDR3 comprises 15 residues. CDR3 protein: CASSLAGGVNYGYTF. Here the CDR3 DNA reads TGTGCCAGCAGCTTAGCAGGGGGCGTCAACTATGGCTACACCTTC.

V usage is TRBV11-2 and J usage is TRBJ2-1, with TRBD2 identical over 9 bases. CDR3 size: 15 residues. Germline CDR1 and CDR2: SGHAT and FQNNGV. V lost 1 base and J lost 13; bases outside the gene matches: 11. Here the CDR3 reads CASSLGPLGSGRQFF. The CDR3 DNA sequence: TGTGCCAGCAGCTTAGGGCCCTTGGGTAGCGGGAGACAGTTCTTC.

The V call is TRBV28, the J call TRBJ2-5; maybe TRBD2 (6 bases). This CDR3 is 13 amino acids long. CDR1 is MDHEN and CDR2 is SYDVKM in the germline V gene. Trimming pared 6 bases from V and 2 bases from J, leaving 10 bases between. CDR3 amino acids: CASSRLVQETQYF. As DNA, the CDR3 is TGTGCCAGCAGCCGACTAGTACAAGAGACCCAGTACTTC.

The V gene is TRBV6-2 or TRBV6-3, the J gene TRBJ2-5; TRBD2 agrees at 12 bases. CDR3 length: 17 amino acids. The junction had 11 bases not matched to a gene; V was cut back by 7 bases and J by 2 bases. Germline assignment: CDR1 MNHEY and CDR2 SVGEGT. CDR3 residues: CASTPRLAGDPQETQYF. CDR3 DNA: TGTGCCAGCACCCCAAGACTAGCGGGGGACCCACAAGAGACCCAGTACTTC.